A single sample is the source of the 10 T cell receptor beta chains below, sequenced in a study of blood T cell repertoires in COVID-19. Repertoires were generated with immunoSEQ multiplex PCR, while TCRdb's copy carries only in-frame clones and drops some. The table records around 140,000 clones, 84% of them present only once. Sequencing used peripheral blood. These receptors were taken from a woman of 80 years or more with acute or convalescent COVID-19.

Ten or more counts support this clone. The V gene is TRBV7-8, the J gene TRBJ1-1; D gene uncertain. This CDR3 has 18 amino acids. Deletions cut 1 base from V and 0 bases from J, with 18 bases between. Germline CDR1 reads SGHVS; CDR2 reads FQNEAQ. CDR3 in amino acids: CASSLVAGYLPMNTEAFF. Written as DNA, the CDR3 is TGTGCCAGCAGCTTAGTAGCGGGGTACCTCCCCATGAACACTGAAGCTTTCTTT.

CDR3 coding DNA: TGTGCCAGCAGTCGACAGGGGGAGACCCAGTACTTC. Translating it yields CASSRQGETQYF. The rearrangement joins TRBV2 to TRBJ2-5; 8 nucleotides agree with TRBD1. CDR1 is SNHLY, CDR2 FYNNEI, per germline. V shed 5 bases, J shed 5 bases, and the junction held 1 base outside the gene matches. This CDR3 is built from 12 residues.

Here the CDR3 reads CASSQVSSGEQFF. CDR3 in DNA: TGTGCCAGCAGCCAAGTAAGTTCGGGTGAGCAGTTCTTC. The V gene is TRBV3-1 (or the pseudogene TRBV3-2), the J gene TRBJ2-1; the D is unclear. The CDR3 runs 13 residues. Germline CDR1 reads LGHDT; CDR2 reads YNNKEL (reference sequence). The V gene lost 1 base and the J gene lost 9 bases, with 10 bases spanning the gap.

The chain joins TRBV3-1 (or the pseudogene TRBV3-2) to TRBJ1-1; D unresolved. V shed 4 bases and J shed 1 base, with 22 bases lying between them. The CDR3 is made up of 18 amino acids. The V gene's germline CDR1 is LGHDT and CDR2 YNNKEL (reference sequence). CDR3 DNA: TGTGCCAGCAGCCCCACCCCAATGAGGATCCAAGGGAACACTGAAGCTTTCTTT. This codes for CASSPTPMRIQGNTEAFF.

This clone showed up just a few times. The V and J genes are TRBV18 and TRBJ1-2; 7 positions match TRBD1. The V segment lost 6 bases and the J segment 5 bases; nucleotides outside the gene matches: 6. This CDR3 has 13 residues. Per the germline V gene, CDR1 is KGHSH and CDR2 is LQKENI. CDR3 region: CASSRDRDYGYTF. In nucleotides, the CDR3 is TGTGCCAGCTCTCGTGACAGGGATTATGGCTACACCTTC.

Here the CDR3 DNA reads TGTGCCAGCAGCGAGGGGGCTCTAGGTGGCTACACCTTC. Encoded protein: CASSEGALGGYTF. This sequence joins TRBV5-4 and TRBJ1-2; TRBD1 agrees at 7 bases. J gave up 7 bases and V 4 bases, and 7 bases lay outside the gene matches. Germline CDR1 and CDR2: SGHNT and YYREEE (reference sequence). The CDR3 has 13 amino acids. The variable domain in full, completed from reference TRBV5-4 and TRBJ1-2, reads ETGVTQSPTHLIKTRGQQVTLRCSSQSGHNTVSWYQQALGQGPQFIFQYYREEENGRGNFPPRFSGLQFPNYSSELNVNALELDDSALYLCASSEGALGGYTFGSGTRLTVV.

The V gene is TRBV11-2, the J gene TRBJ1-5; D unresolved. With 2 bases removed from V and 5 bases from J, the gap between germline ends came to 7 bases. The CDR3 runs 13 residues. The V gene's germline CDR1 is SGHAT and CDR2 FQNNGV. The CDR3 region is CASSLNRDQPQHF. CDR3 nucleotide sequence: TGTGCCAGCAGCTTAAACCGCGATCAGCCCCAGCATTTT.

This chain joins TRBV18 and TRBJ1-2; 7 positions agree with TRBD1. V was clipped by 0 bases and J by 4 bases; unmatched bases: 2. Per the germline V gene, CDR1 is KGHSH and CDR2 is LQKENI. This CDR3 is 14 amino acids long. The CDR3 is CASSPPGQFYGYTF. In DNA, the CDR3 is TGTGCCAGCTCACCACCGGGACAGTTCTATGGCTACACCTTC. Using reference TRBV18 and TRBJ1-2 for the parts outside the CDR3, the full variable domain is NAGVMQNPRHLVRRRGQEARLRCSPMKGHSHVYWYRQLPEEGLKFMVYLQKENIIDESGMPKERFSAEFPKEGPSILRIQQVVRGDSAAYFCASSPPGQFYGYTFGSGTRLTVV.

This chain links TRBV7-2 with TRBJ2-3; D possibly corresponds to TRBD2 (5 bases). The CDR3 is 19 residues long. Deletions cut 5 bases from V and 4 bases from J, with 28 bases between. Germline CDR1 and CDR2: SGHTA and FQGNSA. Written as DNA, the CDR3 is TGTGCCAGCAGCACCACCCCCATAAGCGTCGGTCGGAGGTCAGATACGCAGTATTTT. Its protein is CASSTTPISVGRRSDTQYF. The whole variable domain, filled in from reference TRBV7-2 and TRBJ2-3, reads GAGVSQSPSNKVTEKGKDVELRCDPISGHTALYWYRQSLGQGLEFLIYFQGNSAPDKSGLPSDRFSAERTGGSVSTLTIQRTQQEDSAVYLCASSTTPISVGRRSDTQYFGPGTRLTVL.

This clone was counted only a few times. The chain is built from TRBV7-2 and TRBJ1-3; D is perhaps TRBD1 (5 bases). The CDR3 is 15 residues long. Per the germline V gene, CDR1 is SGHTA and CDR2 is FQGNSA. V lost 0 bases and J 2 bases, leaving 8 bases between the germline ends. DNA of the CDR3: TGTGCCAGCAGCTTAGCGGACACTCCTGGAAACACCATATATTTT. This codes for CASSLADTPGNTIYF.